These T cell receptor beta chains were read from a single sample in a study of human T cells and chemical hapten exposure. TCRdb itself ran the RACE reads through MiXCR, one entry per CDR3 protein. The table lists 300,000 to 450,000 distinct CDR3 sequences, 4% to 6% of them singletons. Sequences were derived from whole blood, sampled in connection with sensitization to the hapten diphenylcyclopropenone (DPC). The receptors were gathered from a woman in her forties or fifties with alopecia areata. Some clones in this sample may be carry-over from other donors' samples. The CDR3 runs from the conserved cysteine through the conserved F or W. The D gene is left open where the match is weak. Clone size, where shown, is once, few, many, or a class for clones that have expanded.

j_gene | v_gene | abundance | d_gene | CDR3aa | CDR3nt
TRBJ1-5 | TRBV20-1 | . | . | CSARGPRGASDQPQHF | TGCAGTGCTAGAGGCCCTCGGGGGGCGTCTGATCAGCCCCAGCATTTT
TRBJ1-4 | TRBV4-3 | many | . | CASSQDGQDTEKLFF | TGCGCCAGCAGCCAAGATGGCCAGGACACTGAAAAACTGTTTTTT
TRBJ2-7 | TRBV20-1 | . | . | CSAALPGTYEQYF | TGCAGTGCCGCTCTCCCAGGGACCTACGAGCAGTACTTC
TRBJ2-3 | TRBV5-1 | many | . | CASTSPATSTDTQYF | TGCGCCAGCACCTCCCCGGCGACTAGCACAGATACGCAGTATTTT
TRBJ1-5 | TRBV30 | . | . | CAWSKGGNQPQHF | TGTGCCTGGAGTAAAGGGGGCAATCAGCCCCAGCATTTT
TRBJ2-3 | TRBV5-6 | many | . | CASTFHDDSFKRDTQYF | TGTGCCAGCACCTTTCATGACGACTCATTTAAGAGAGATACGCAGTATTTT
TRBJ2-7 | TRBV5-1 | few | TRBD1 | CASSLEGQGIHEQYF | TGCGCCAGCAGCTTGGAGGGACAGGGTATCCACGAGCAGTACTTC
TRBJ2-3 | TRBV7-6 | . | TRBD1 | CASSLAGGQGIDTQYF | TGTGCCAGCAGCTTAGCCGGCGGACAGGGAATTGATACGCAGTATTTT
TRBJ1-4 | TRBV27 | many | . | CASSLYEGPGTGEKLFF | TGTGCCAGCAGTTTATACGAGGGGCCCGGGACGGGAGAAAAACTGTTTTTT
TRBJ2-7 | TRBV28 | many | TRBD1 | CASSTTGVTHEQYF | TGTGCCAGCAGCACGACAGGGGTCACCCACGAGCAGTACTTC
TRBJ2-7 | TRBV7-4 | . | . | CASSPTWTPPRYEQYF | TGTGCCAGCAGCCCGACCTGGACCCCACCCCGCTACGAGCAGTACTTC
TRBJ2-3 | TRBV20-1 | many | . | CSANIPNTDTQYF | TGCAGTGCTAATATACCGAACACAGATACGCAGTATTTT
TRBJ2-1 | TRBV10-3 | . | . | CAISLSDNEQFF | TGTGCCATCAGCCTTTCGGATAATGAGCAGTTCTTC
TRBJ2-7 | TRBV27 | . | TRBD2 | CASSFGLAGLYEQYF | TGTGCCAGCAGTTTTGGGCTAGCGGGACTCTACGAGCAGTACTTC
TRBJ2-3 | TRBV20-1 | many | . | CSARDGSGGDTQYF | TGCAGTGCTAGGGACGGCTCCGGGGGAGATACGCAGTATTTT
TRBJ2-1 | TRBV4-1 | few | . | CASSQESRGRGEQFF | TGCGCCAGCAGCCAAGAAAGTAGGGGACGGGGAGAGCAGTTCTTC